This TCR beta chain was captured in a study of T cell responses to AZD1222 COVID-19 vaccine. The V end was cut by 4 bases, the J end by 7 bases, with 19 bases between. This CDR3 contains 15 residues. Per the germline V gene, CDR1 is LGHDT and CDR2 is YNNKEL (reference sequence). Generated by immunoSEQ multiplex PCR, the TCRdb table keeps only in-frame clones and is missing some. This sample yields 90,000 or so clones, of which 89% are seen a single time; about 5.5% belongs to the top ten. The sequencing here drew on peripheral blood, taken 28 days after the second AZD1222 dose. The gene calls are TRBV3-1 (or the pseudogene TRBV3-2) and TRBJ1-1; D is uncertain. The TCR originated in an adult who received the AZD1222 COVID-19 vaccine. This CDR3 reads CASSPHFGQASEAFF. CDR3 nucleotides: TGTGCCAGCAGCCCCCACTTTGGGCAGGCGAGTGAAGCTTTCTTT.